Each of the 20 T cell receptor beta chains below was sequenced from the same sample in a study of blood T cell repertoires in COVID-19. Clones were read by immunoSEQ multiplex PCR, and TCRdb kept only the in-frame ones, dropping some. Of some 330,000 clones detected, about 92% appear once; the ten largest clones hold approximately 17%. Sequencing input: PBMCs or T cells enriched from blood (not recorded which). These TCRs come from a woman aged 30 to 39 who had recovered from COVID-19.

The rearrangement links TRBV28 to TRBJ1-5, with TRBD1 matching 8 bases. V lost 0 bases to trimming and J lost 0 bases; unmatched junction nucleotides: 4. This CDR3 has 17 residues. The germline CDR1 and CDR2 sequences are MDHEN and SYDVKM. The CDR3 DNA reads TGTGCCAGCAGTTTATGGGGACAGGTTTATAGCAATCAGCCCCAGCATTTT. Its translation: CASSLWGQVYSNQPQHF.

The chain couples TRBV6-5 to TRBJ1-2, with D possibly being TRBD1 (6 bases). Per germline, CDR1 MNHEY and CDR2 SVGAGI. V gave up 8 bases and J gave up 3 bases, with 16 bases separating them. The CDR3 has 14 amino acids. The CDR3 region has the DNA TGTGCCAGCGGAAAACAGGGTTTAGACTATGGCTACACCTTC. Its protein product is CASGKQGLDYGYTF.

The genes are TRBV12-3 or TRBV12-4 and TRBJ2-7; D perhaps matches TRBD1 (5 bases). CDR3 length equals 13 residues. V dropped 6 bases and J dropped 0 bases, with 9 bases sitting between them. CDR3 in amino acids: CASSRENSYEQYF. Here the CDR3 DNA reads TGTGCCAGCAGCAGGGAAAACTCCTACGAGCAGTACTTC.

This clone has only one observation. The rearrangement uses TRBV4-3 and TRBJ2-7; 9 nucleotides match TRBD1. V lost 6 bases and J lost 6; bases outside the gene matches: 12. The V gene's germline CDR1 is LGHNA and CDR2 YSLEER. This CDR3 has 15 amino acids. CDR3 coding DNA: TGCGCCAGCAGTTTGTCCGGGACAGGGTTTGCCGAGCAGTACTTC. This codes for CASSLSGTGFAEQYF.

V is TRBV2 and J is TRBJ1-6; D call uncertain. Germline CDR1 is SNHLY and CDR2 is FYNNEI. CDR3 length: 17 residues. The V end was cut by 5 bases, the J end by 0 bases, with 14 bases between. CDR3 sequence reads: CASSRSPRSSYNSPLHF. CDR3 DNA sequence: TGTGCCAGCAGTAGATCACCGAGGAGCTCCTATAATTCACCCCTCCACTTT.

The V and J genes are TRBV28 and TRBJ1-5; D might be TRBD1 (6 bases). CDR3 length: 13 amino acids. The germline V gene encodes CDR1 MDHEN and CDR2 SYDVKM. Trimming stripped 6 bases from V and 5 bases from J, with 11 bases between. DNA for the CDR3: TGTGCCAGCAGACAGGGATGGGATCAGCCCCAGCATTTT. Translation: CASRQGWDQPQHF.

V and J are TRBV10-3 and TRBJ2-7; no firm D call. V was trimmed by 4 bases and J by 6 bases, leaving 7 bases between them. CDR1 and CDR2 (germline): ENHRY, SYGVKD. The CDR3 runs to 11 residues. The CDR3: CAISALGEQYF. The CDR3 DNA reads TGTGCCATCAGTGCCCTAGGCGAGCAGTACTTC.

V is TRBV3-1 (or the pseudogene TRBV3-2) and J is TRBJ1-2; the D is unclear. V was trimmed by 2 bases and J by 2 bases, leaving 12 bases between them. CDR1 and CDR2 from the germline V gene are LGHDT and YNNKEL (reference sequence). The CDR3 length is 15 residues. CDR3 sequence reads: CASSQSPTGNYGYTF. The CDR3 DNA sequence: TGTGCCAGCAGCCAATCTCCGACGGGGAACTATGGCTACACCTTC.

The J gene is TRBJ2-7, the V gene TRBV15; D is perhaps TRBD1 (6 bases). The germline V and J ends were trimmed by 0 bases and 3 bases, with 15 bases remaining between them. Per germline, CDR1 LNHNV and CDR2 YYDKDF (reference sequence). The CDR3 is made up of 16 amino acids. The CDR3 bases are TGTGCCACCAGCAGAGACAGGGGAACAAACTTCTACGAGCAGTACTTC. This translates into CATSRDRGTNFYEQYF.

The V gene is TRBV11-2, the J gene TRBJ1-1; no clear D. From germline, CDR1 is SGHAT and CDR2 FQNNGV. CDR3 length: 13 amino acids. Trimming cost V 5 bases and J 1 base, with 8 bases left between them. The CDR3 region is CASSPRRNTEAFF. The DNA of the CDR3 is TGTGCCAGCAGCCCCCGGAGGAACACTGAAGCTTTCTTT.

This chain connects TRBV7-9 to TRBJ1-3, with a tentative D call TRBD1 (6 bases). Germline CDR1 and CDR2: SEHNR and FQNEAQ (reference sequence). CDR3 length: 15 residues. V lost 5 bases and J 5 bases, leaving 16 bases between the germline ends. CDR3 region: CASSVQQGDRNTIYF. The CDR3 nucleotides are TGTGCCAGCAGCGTACAGCAAGGGGACAGAAACACCATATATTTT.

The chain links TRBV7-9 to TRBJ2-1; D may be TRBD2 (6 bases). The V gene lost 5 bases and the J gene lost 2 bases, with 10 bases spanning the gap. Per the germline V gene, CDR1 is SEHNR and CDR2 is FQNEAQ (reference sequence). The length of the CDR3 is 14 residues. CDR3 in DNA: TGTGCCAGCAGCCAGGAGGGTACCTACAATGAGCAGTTCTTC. Protein sequence: CASSQEGTYNEQFF.

As DNA, the CDR3 is TGTGCCAGTAGTATCTTTTTCTCCGGGACTAGCGGATCCTACGAGCAGTACTTC. This translates into CASSIFFSGTSGSYEQYF. The J gene is TRBJ2-7, the V gene TRBV19; 11 positions agree with TRBD2. Germline lookup yields CDR1 LNHDA and CDR2 SQIVND (reference sequence). The CDR3 has 18 amino acids. The V gene end was trimmed by 3 bases and the J gene end by 1 base; junction bases not matched to a gene: 11.

V is TRBV7-2 and J is TRBJ2-3; 7 positions agree with TRBD2. V gave up 5 bases and J gave up 0 bases; unmatched junction bases: 8. Germline values: CDR1 SGHTA, CDR2 FQGNSA. The CDR3 runs to 16 residues. Written as DNA, the CDR3 is TGTGCCAGCAGCCTCAACCTAGCGGAAAGCACAGATACGCAGTATTTT. It yields the protein CASSLNLAESTDTQYF.

The chain joins TRBV19 to TRBJ1-2; 8 nucleotides agree with TRBD1. The CDR3 consists of 14 residues. In germline, CDR1 is LNHDA, CDR2 SQIVND (reference sequence). J lost 4 bases, V lost 4 bases, and 5 bases had no gene match. CDR3 sequence (DNA): TGTGCCAGTAGTACCCTGCAGGGGGCCTATGGCTACACCTTC. Translated: CASSTLQGAYGYTF.

This clone has a single count. Here the CDR3 DNA reads TGTGCCAGCATTCGACAGGGGGCGAGAACTGAAGCTTTCTTT. This codes for CASIRQGARTEAFF. This sequence joins TRBV2 and TRBJ1-1; 10 nucleotides agree with TRBD1. V gave up 7 bases and J gave up 5 bases; unmatched junction bases: 7. CDR3 length: 14 residues. Germline loops: CDR1 SNHLY, CDR2 FYNNEI.

J is TRBJ1-5 and V is TRBV21-1; TRBD1, the D gene given by the table, was not confirmed from the DNA. TRBV21-1 is a pseudogene locus. This CDR3 has 18 residues. The CDR3 DNA sequence: TGTGCCAGCAGCTTGACGGAGACGGACAGCTATAGCAATCAGCCCCAGCATTTT. This gives the protein CASSLTETDSYSNQPQHF.

The DNA of the CDR3 is TGTGCCAGTAAACGGGTTAACGGGGAGCTGTTTTTT. The encoded protein is CASKRVNGELFF. V is TRBV19 and J is TRBJ2-2, with no clear D. CDR3 length: 12 residues. Germline V gene data show CDR1 as LNHDA and CDR2 as SQIVND (reference sequence). V was shortened by 7 bases and J by 7 bases, with 10 bases between the two germline ends.

The genes are TRBV4-1 and TRBJ1-1; 8 nucleotides agree with TRBD1. The V gene's germline CDR1 is MGHRA and CDR2 YSYEKL. The CDR3 loop spans 15 amino acids. The V and J ends lost 1 base and 11 bases, in that order; junction bases with no gene match: 12. CDR3 sequence: CASSQVWTGPLWAFF. CDR3 DNA: TGCGCCAGCAGCCAAGTATGGACAGGGCCCCTGTGGGCTTTCTTT.

The V call is TRBV28, the J call TRBJ2-7; 8 bases map to TRBD1. This CDR3 contains 12 residues. The trim removed 11 bases at V and 6 bases at J, leaving 9 bases unmatched. The germline gives CDR1 MDHEN, CDR2 SYDVKM. The CDR3 nucleotides are TGTGCCTGCCTCCGGACAGGGTTCGAGCAGTACTTC. It is translated as CACLRTGFEQYF.